The 25 T cell receptor beta chains below all came from one sample that was sequenced in a study of blood T cell repertoires in COVID-19. This table comes from immunoSEQ multiplex PCR, and its TCRdb copy is limited to in-frame clones, with some not included. This sample carries 80,000 to 95,000 clones, 90% to 95% of them seen once, and the ten largest clones take roughly 2%. The source material was peripheral blood. Source of these receptors: a human donor with active COVID-19. The donor label of this sample is uncertain.

The chain has TRBV5-1 and TRBJ2-7; TRBD2 is a possible D gene (8 bases). The CDR3 is 15 residues long. V lost 4 bases, J lost 0 bases, and 14 bases lay in between. The germline V gene has CDR1 SGHRS and CDR2 YFSETQ. The CDR3 spells CASSPGGTASYEQYF. The CDR3 DNA reads TGCGCCAGCAGCCCGGGGGGGACAGCCTCCTACGAGCAGTACTTC.

The chain employs TRBV7-9 and TRBJ1-6; 7 bases match TRBD1. V lost 4 bases to trimming and J lost 5 bases; unmatched junction nucleotides: 5. Looked up from germline, CDR1 is SEHNR and CDR2 is FQNEAQ (reference sequence). This CDR3 is 15 amino acids long. This CDR3 is CASSSTGADNSPLHF. In nucleotides, the CDR3 is TGTGCCAGCAGCTCCACAGGGGCGGATAATTCACCCCTCCACTTT.

The chain uses TRBV19 and TRBJ1-4, with 7 bases fitting TRBD1. V shed 4 bases, J shed 8 bases, and the junction held 10 bases outside the gene matches. Germline lookup yields CDR1 LNHDA and CDR2 SQIVND (reference sequence). The CDR3 has 15 residues. The CDR3 spells CASSTQTGPGEKLFF. The DNA of the CDR3 is TGTGCCAGTAGTACACAGACAGGGCCGGGGGAAAAACTGTTTTTT.

The chain recombines TRBV6-1 with TRBJ2-6, with a possible D match to TRBD1 (5 bases). The V and J ends lost 3 bases and 0 bases respectively, with 12 bases between them. From germline, CDR1 is MNHNS and CDR2 SASEGT. The length of the CDR3 is 17 residues. CDR3: CASSDSPGFSGANVLTF. The CDR3 region has the DNA TGTGCCAGCAGTGATAGCCCAGGGTTCTCTGGGGCCAACGTCCTGACTTTC.

The sample holds one count of this clone. The chain recombines TRBV19 with TRBJ2-2; 9 bases fit TRBD1. This CDR3 contains 14 residues. Germline V gene data show CDR1 as LNHDA and CDR2 as SQIVND (reference sequence). V lost 7 bases and J lost 6; bases outside the gene matches: 6. CDR3 amino acids: CASTQDRGAGELFF. In nucleotides, the CDR3 is TGTGCCAGTACCCAGGACAGGGGTGCCGGGGAGCTGTTTTTT.

This chain uses TRBV27 with TRBJ2-5; D remains ambiguous. Trimming removed 5 bases at V and 5 bases at J, with 15 bases between. Germline CDR1 is MNHEY and CDR2 is SMNVEV (reference sequence). CDR3 length equals 14 residues. The CDR3 DNA is TGTGCCAGCAGTCCCGACCTGACCAGGGAGACCCAGTACTTC. This encodes CASSPDLTRETQYF.

The chain links TRBV24-1 to TRBJ2-3; D gene uncertain. This CDR3 is 19 amino acids long. Germline lookup yields CDR1 KGHDR and CDR2 SFDVKD. Trimming shortened V by 0 bases and J by 1 base, and 19 bases separated the two germline ends. The CDR3 nucleotides are TGTGCCACCAGTGATTTGGTCCCTGGCAGAGGCCTTTGCACAGATACGCAGTATTTT. As protein: CATSDLVPGRGLCTDTQYF.

The chain uses TRBV3-1 (or the pseudogene TRBV3-2) and TRBJ1-5, with 7 bases lining up with TRBD1. The V and J ends lost 3 bases and 3 bases, in that order; junction bases with no gene match: 8. The CDR3 consists of 16 residues. Germline V gives CDR1 LGHDT, CDR2 YNNKEL (reference sequence). The CDR3 bases are TGTGCCAGCAGCCAGTCTCACAGGGGATTCAATCAGCCCCAGCATTTT. Residues: CASSQSHRGFNQPQHF.

This clone was seen once. CDR3 in DNA: TGTGCCAGCAGTGACCCGACAGGGTCTAATGAAAAACTGTTTTTT. This codes for CASSDPTGSNEKLFF. V gene TRBV2 combines with J gene TRBJ1-4; 7 nucleotides align to TRBD1. The germline V gene has CDR1 SNHLY and CDR2 FYNNEI. The CDR3 has 15 residues. With V trimmed by 3 bases and J by 3 bases, 4 bases remained unmatched.

The CDR3 is CASSHDSASQGTDEQFF. Here the CDR3 DNA reads TGCGCCAGCAGCCATGATTCGGCTAGTCAAGGGACTGATGAGCAGTTCTTC. The chain employs TRBV4-1 and TRBJ2-1; D perhaps matches TRBD2 (6 bases). This CDR3 comprises 17 residues. Germline V lookup: CDR1 MGHRA, CDR2 YSYEKL. Trimming took 3 bases from V and 8 from J, leaving 23 bases between them.

The chain carries TRBV11-2 and TRBJ2-1; 8 bases map to TRBD1. The CDR3 runs to 16 residues. V dropped 3 bases and J dropped 5; count of bases not matched to a gene: 9. From germline, CDR1 is SGHAT and CDR2 FQNNGV. CDR3 residues: CASSFTSGTGNNEQFF. DNA for the CDR3: TGTGCCAGCAGCTTCACCTCCGGGACAGGAAACAATGAGCAGTTCTTC.

The rearrangement joins TRBV5-5 to TRBJ1-4; the match to TRBD1 covers 7 bases. This CDR3 region has 15 residues. Germline loops: CDR1 SGHKS, CDR2 YYEKEE (reference sequence). V was pared by 0 bases and J by 3 bases, with 2 bases of the junction left unmatched. In nucleotides, the CDR3 is TGTGCCAGCAGCTTGGTGACAGGGCCTAATGAAAAACTGTTTTTT. This codes for CASSLVTGPNEKLFF.

The V and J genes are TRBV5-1 and TRBJ1-5, with 10 bases lining up with TRBD1. CDR3 size: 16 residues. Germline V gene lookup returns CDR1 SGHRS and CDR2 YFSETQ. V was pared by 3 bases and J by 6 bases, with 9 bases of the junction left unmatched. The CDR3 loop is CASSSRDRGTSQPQHF. CDR3 nucleotides: TGCGCCAGCAGCTCGCGGGACAGGGGTACTTCTCAGCCCCAGCATTTT.

This clone was recorded once. V is TRBV6-2 or TRBV6-3 and J is TRBJ1-1; maybe TRBD1 (5 bases). Trimming removed 2 bases at V and 1 base at J, with 8 bases between. In germline, CDR1 is MNHEY, CDR2 SVGEGT. The CDR3 loop spans 14 amino acids. This chain's CDR3 is CASSYAGGNTEAFF. As DNA, the CDR3 is TGTGCCAGCAGTTACGCGGGGGGGAACACTGAAGCTTTCTTT.

CDR3 sequence: CASRQGNQPQHF. DNA for the CDR3: TGTGCCAGTAGACAGGGAAATCAGCCCCAGCATTTT. The J gene is TRBJ1-5, the V gene TRBV19; the D gene is possibly TRBD1 (6 bases). The V gene's germline CDR1 is LNHDA and CDR2 SQIVND (reference sequence). With 6 bases removed from V and 4 bases from J, the gap between germline ends came to 7 bases. The CDR3 loop spans 12 amino acids. Based on the CDR3 plus reference TRBV19 and TRBJ1-5, the full variable domain is DGGITQSPKYLFRKEGQNVTLSCEQNLNHDAMYWYRQDPGQGLRLIYYSQIVNDFQKGDIAEGYSVSREKKESFPLTVTSAQKNPTAFYLCASRQGNQPQHFGDGTRLSIL.

The chain couples TRBV2 to TRBJ2-7; 7 bases map to TRBD1. The trim removed 6 bases at V and 0 bases at J, leaving 8 bases unmatched. This CDR3 is built from 15 residues. Germline CDR1 and CDR2: SNHLY and FYNNEI. CDR3 sequence reads: CASSGIRDSSYEQYF. DNA for the CDR3: TGTGCCAGCAGCGGAATCCGGGACAGCTCCTACGAGCAGTACTTC.

This sequence joins TRBV6-5 and TRBJ2-2; TRBD1 aligns across 7 bases. Germline CDR1 and CDR2: MNHEY and SVGAGI. The CDR3 is 14 residues long. The V and J ends lost 7 bases and 7 bases, in that order; junction bases with no gene match: 9. The CDR3, as DNA: TGTGCCAGCACAATGGGCAGGGGGTACGGGGAGCTGTTTTTT. This translates into CASTMGRGYGELFF.

The chain carries TRBV4-3 and TRBJ2-2, with 7 positions matching TRBD1. The CDR3 has 18 residues. Germline V gene data show CDR1 as LGHNA and CDR2 as YSLEER. With 0 bases clipped from V and 0 bases from J, the junction kept 7 bases outside the gene matches. In DNA, the CDR3 is TGCGCCAGCAGCCAAGAATCTCTCGACAGGGCGAACACCGGGGAGCTGTTTTTT. Its translation: CASSQESLDRANTGELFF.

The CDR3 coding sequence is TGCGCCAGCAGCTTGTCGTGGGGGGGTGAGCAGTTCTTC. It yields the protein CASSLSWGGEQFF. The chain employs TRBV5-1 and TRBJ2-1; 7 bases align to TRBD2. Unmatched junction bases numbered 4, after V lost 1 base and J lost 9 bases. Germline CDR1 and CDR2: SGHRS and YFSETQ. The CDR3 runs 13 residues.

The rearrangement uses TRBV12-3 or TRBV12-4 and TRBJ1-1; no definite D call. There are 11 residues in the CDR3. V gave up 3 bases and J gave up 5 bases, with 4 bases separating them. The chain's CDR3 is CASSFGTEAFF. The CDR3 bases are TGTGCCAGCAGTTTCGGTACTGAAGCTTTCTTT.

This clone has a single count. CDR3 sequence reads: CASSLPSLPGQGNTGELFF. CDR3 nucleotide sequence: TGTGCCAGCAGTTTACCCTCGTTACCGGGACAGGGGAACACCGGGGAGCTGTTTTTT. V and J are TRBV27 and TRBJ2-2; 9 bases line up with TRBD1. The length of the CDR3 is 19 residues. V was pared by 2 bases and J by 1 base, with 11 bases of the junction left unmatched. Germline V CDR1 and CDR2: MNHEY, SMNVEV (reference sequence).

The chain joins TRBV27 to TRBJ1-1; 8 nucleotides agree with TRBD1. The V segment lost 6 bases and the J segment 0 bases; nucleotides outside the gene matches: 6. Germline V lookup: CDR1 MNHEY, CDR2 SMNVEV (reference sequence). CDR3 length equals 15 residues. The CDR3 is CASSWDRTMNTEAFF. CDR3 in DNA: TGTGCCAGCAGCTGGGACAGGACCATGAACACTGAAGCTTTCTTT.

The chain is built from TRBV5-1 and TRBJ2-2; 13 nucleotides agree with TRBD2. Germline-derived CDR1 and CDR2 are SGHRS and YFSETQ. V gave up 0 bases and J gave up 2 bases; unmatched junction bases: 4. The CDR3 sequence is 18 residues long. The CDR3 spells CASSLGLAGGPNTGELFF. The CDR3 bases are TGCGCCAGCAGCTTGGGACTAGCGGGGGGCCCCAACACCGGGGAGCTGTTTTTT.

The gene calls are TRBV6-6 and TRBJ1-2, with 8 nucleotides matching TRBD1. The V gene's germline CDR1 is MNHNY and CDR2 SVGAGI (reference sequence). The V segment lost 5 bases and the J segment 7 bases; nucleotides outside the gene matches: 6. The CDR3 length is 13 residues. The CDR3 region has the DNA TGTGCCAGCAGTCCTAACAGGGGGGTTGGCTACACCTTC. Translation: CASSPNRGVGYTF.

J is TRBJ2-7 and V is TRBV10-2; possibly TRBD2 for D (5 bases). This CDR3 has 14 residues. The germline CDR1 and CDR2 sequences are WSHSY and SAAADI. V was trimmed by 6 bases and J by 1 base, leaving 13 bases between them. CDR3 protein: CASRDPGMSYEQYF. For the CDR3, the DNA is TGCGCCAGCAGGGACCCGGGGATGTCCTACGAGCAGTACTTC.